This TCR beta chain stems from a study of blood T cell repertoires in COVID-19 (dated by TCRdb to 2018 to 2021). Context from the whole study: Samples from collaborators originated in the United States, Italy and Spain and spanned both the acute and convalescent phases of COVID-19. The prospective study material was composed of cDNA or gDNA derived from T cells, B-cell-depleted T cells, or PBMCs. The dataset comprised deeply sampled blood TCRbeta repertoires from subjects exposed to, actively infected with, or recovered from COVID-19. The repertoires were made available in a free public database intended to serve as a resource for research on the immune response to SARS-CoV-2. Samples were obtained from the ongoing ImmuneRACE study (first 160 participants) and from 1,200 or so subjects provided by 6 global collaborators. Nearly every sample came with metadata listing a de-identified subject ID, COVID-19 status, age in years and sex. HLA class I and class II types, where available, came from metadata supplied by the sample provider rather than from assay-based typing. On the study overall, not on this receptor specifically: Clinical and demographic metadata were provided uncurated, with the amount varying by source and participant.

TCRbeta CDR3 regions were amplified from genomic DNA by means of the immunoSEQ Assay, a bias-controlled multiplex PCR. Turning to the authors' computational methods: The number of nucleated cells in each sample was estimated from the amplification of reference gene primers within the assay. Sequence reads were collapsed and filtered to measure the absolute abundance of every unique TCRbeta CDR3 rearrangement. Productive Simpson clonality was computed per sample as the square root of Simpson's diversity index over productive rearrangements. TCRdb took over this immuneACCESS table, retaining in-frame rearrangements with V and J assigned. Such tables are incomplete; in checked studies, under half of the missing clones stem from an unresolved V gene, and the remainder is unexplained. V and J calls and clone size are given by that table; D and trimming were obtained from the DNA. The sample table holds about 40,000 clones, of which roughly 85% were seen once. More than 4.5% of the sample is taken by the ten largest.

One collaborating source in Seattle enrolled patients while the patients were actively infected and followed the patients over time throughout the course of disease. Each collaborating institution followed its own protocols to collect whole blood in K2EDTA tubes. Collaborator samples were shipped for TCRbeta analysis as frozen whole blood, isolated PBMCs, or DNA extracted from either sample type. This clone has only one observation. Its binding antigen is unknown. No much larger clonotype is one base removed from it; base qualities were not supplied. From a lookup of the germline V gene, CDR1 and CDR2 are MNHEY and SVGAGI. Spanning cysteine to phenylalanine, the CDR3 consists of 14 amino acids. Solely the CDR3 DNA is kept, with 42 bases framed from the first base. Germline trimming amounts to 6 bases on V and 2 bases on J, with 6 as the count of junction bases outside the gene matches.

The clonotype comes from a man aged 60 to 69 with COVID-19, enrolled during active disease. The sample consisted of peripheral blood. Rearrangement joined TRBV6-5 to TRBJ2-7, and 8 bases in between align with TRBD1. Here the CDR3 is given as CASRAGGAPYEQYF. Here is the DNA: TGTGCCAGCAGAGCAGGGGGCGCCCCCTACGAGCAGTACTTC.